This is a list of T cell receptor beta chains from one sample in a study of naive CD8 T cells in extremely preterm neonates. TCRdb keeps only in-frame clones here, not all; method: immunoSEQ multiplex PCR. The data show 21,000 or so clones, approximately 88% seen once. Sequenced sample: naive CD8+ T cells from cord blood. Every receptor here comes from a boy who was born preterm. Both conserved end residues are part of each CDR3. The order of the fields is J gene, V gene, CDR3 protein.

>TRBJ1-1|TRBV4-1
CASSQGRGGTEAFF
>TRBJ2-3|TRBV2
CASSAWRGATDTQYF
>TRBJ2-2|TRBV4-3
CASSQGLAGNTGELFF
>TRBJ1-1|TRBV4-1
CASSQDHNTEAFF
>TRBJ2-7|TRBV6-1
CASSEDTYEQYF
>TRBJ2-7|TRBV5-1
CASRVAAAVSYEQYF
>TRBJ1-5|TRBV7-2
CASSLATGGNQPQHF
>TRBJ2-5|TRBV21-1
CASSILAGVETQYF
>TRBJ2-3|TRBV10-3
CAISESSAGGGTDTQYF
>TRBJ1-2|TRBV19
CASSIGTGYGYTF
>TRBJ1-1|TRBV20-1
CSARQGAEAFF
>TRBJ2-1|TRBV9
CASSVGTGPYNEQFF
>TRBJ2-1|TRBV9
CASSVGDYDEQFF
>TRBJ1-4|TRBV13
CASSCQGEKLFF
>TRBJ1-1|TRBV18
CASSPPRNTEAFF
>TRBJ1-2|TRBV9
CASSVGGYGYTF
>TRBJ2-7|TRBV15
CATSRGRLALYEQYF
>TRBJ2-1|TRBV6-5
CASSYGGGVPYNEQFF
>TRBJ2-1|TRBV5-1
CASSLTSNEQFF
>TRBJ2-7|TRBV5-6
CASSPGLAGTYEQYF
>TRBJ2-7|TRBV5-6
CASSPPPMYEQYF
>TRBJ1-1|TRBV11-2
CASSSPGQGNTEAFF
>TRBJ1-2|TRBV6-6
CASSYDNYGYTF
>TRBJ1-6|TRBV9
CASSHDRNNSPLHF
>TRBJ2-1|TRBV21-1
CASSKGGNEQFF
>TRBJ2-5|TRBV30
CAGGGQETQYF
>TRBJ2-7|TRBV19
CASSIGTKYEQYF
>TRBJ2-4|TRBV7-2
CASSFLGRDENIQYF
>TRBJ2-2|TRBV4-3
CASSQGLAANTGELFF
>TRBJ2-7|TRBV11-2
CASSLTQGAYEQYF
>TRBJ2-7|TRBV5-6
CASSLQYEQYF
>TRBJ2-3|TRBV9
CASSLQGGDTQYF
>TRBJ2-7|TRBV12-5
CASGLHYEQYF
>TRBJ2-3|TRBV4-1
CASSQDSSALFTDTQYF
>TRBJ1-1|TRBV4-1
CASSQDGFMNTEAFF
>TRBJ2-7|TRBV19
CASSIGSGGAYEQYF
>TRBJ2-2|TRBV9
CASSGQGNTGELFF
>TRBJ2-3|TRBV4-2
CASSQEAGWSDTQYF
>TRBJ2-7|TRBV7-9
CASSLSGGLGGALYEQYF
>TRBJ2-7|TRBV12-2
CASRLYEQYF
>TRBJ1-2|TRBV4-3
CASSQGQGFNYGYTF
>TRBJ1-3|TRBV1
CTSSQDSFSGNTIYF
>TRBJ1-4|TRBV6-5
CASSYGDYNEKLFF
>TRBJ1-2|TRBV25-1
CASSTGDYGYTF
>TRBJ1-4|TRBV19
CASSRGEKLFF